The 30 T cell receptor beta chains in this list originate from one sample, sequenced in a study of control samples from healthy donors and cancer patients. Some clones are missing from TCRdb's copy, which holds only in-frame ones; the method was immunoSEQ multiplex PCR. The profile shows tens of thousands of clones, approximately 90% of them singletons. The sequenced material came from PBMCs. Receptor source: a man aged 40-55 years with colorectal cancer.

This sequence joins TRBV3-1 (or the pseudogene TRBV3-2) and TRBJ2-1; perhaps TRBD2 as D (6 bases). The CDR3 length is 17 residues. Germline V gene data show CDR1 as LGHDT and CDR2 as YNNKEL (reference sequence). The germline V and J ends were trimmed by 1 base and 0 bases, with 13 bases remaining between them. CDR3 loop: CASSQGTGLSSYNEQFF. Here the CDR3 DNA reads TGTGCCAGCAGCCAAGGTACGGGACTTAGCTCCTACAATGAGCAGTTCTTC.

The rearrangement joins TRBV6-1 to TRBJ2-2, with D perhaps given as TRBD1 or TRBD2 (7 bases each). Germline lookup yields CDR1 MNHNS and CDR2 SASEGT. CDR3 length equals 17 residues. V lost 0 bases and J lost 6, with 17 bases in between. CDR3 nucleotides: TGTGCCAGCAGTGAAGCGCAGGGCAGGGGGAGGGCCGGGGAGCTGTTTTTT. This translates into CASSEAQGRGRAGELFF.

The chain couples TRBV28 to TRBJ1-2; weak D call: TRBD1 (5 bases). V was shortened by 5 bases and J by 8 bases, with 18 bases between the two germline ends. The CDR3 is 14 amino acids. From germline, CDR1 is MDHEN and CDR2 SYDVKM. CDR3 region: CASSGAGRPAGYTF. CDR3 in DNA: TGTGCCAGCAGTGGGGCTGGCAGGCCAGCCGGCTACACCTTC.

The rearrangement uses TRBV6-5 and TRBJ1-1, with 7 positions matching TRBD1. In germline, CDR1 is MNHEY, CDR2 SVGAGI. With V trimmed by 8 bases and J by 4 bases, 7 bases remained unmatched. The CDR3 loop spans 13 amino acids. CDR3 protein: CASQQGWGTEAFF. CDR3 DNA: TGTGCCAGCCAACAGGGGTGGGGCACTGAAGCTTTCTTT.

The chain combines TRBV5-4 with TRBJ2-7; no reliable D call. Germline-derived CDR1 and CDR2 are SGHNT and YYREEE (reference sequence). The CDR3 covers 14 residues. V shed 0 bases and J shed 2 bases, with 9 bases lying between them. CDR3 DNA: TGTGCCAGCAGCTTGGGGGCCAGCACCTACGAGCAGTACTTC. Its translation: CASSLGASTYEQYF.

The chain couples TRBV3-1 (or the pseudogene TRBV3-2) to TRBJ1-2; TRBD1 is a possible D gene (5 bases). The CDR3 has 12 amino acids. V was shortened by 5 bases and J by 8 bases, with 12 bases between the two germline ends. Germline CDR1 LGHDT, CDR2 YNNKEL (reference sequence). This CDR3 is CASSARDRGYTF. The CDR3 coding sequence is TGTGCCAGCAGCGCGCGGGACCGCGGCTACACCTTC.

This rearrangement joins TRBV11-2 to TRBJ1-6; D unclear. The CDR3 has 15 residues. Germline assignment: CDR1 SGHAT and CDR2 FQNNGV. Deletions cut 0 bases from V and 7 bases from J, with 10 bases between. This CDR3 reads CASSLDPSINSPLHF. CDR3 DNA: TGTGCCAGCAGCTTAGATCCCTCCATAAATTCACCCCTCCACTTT.

This clone occurred once. V and J are TRBV12-3 or TRBV12-4 and TRBJ2-5; D is uncertain. There are 12 residues in the CDR3. V was pared by 6 bases and J by 5 bases, with 10 bases between. CDR3: CASRGFVETQYF. The CDR3 bases are TGTGCCAGCAGGGGCTTCGTGGAGACCCAGTACTTC.

V and J are TRBV12-3 or TRBV12-4 and TRBJ2-7; 7 bases line up with TRBD2. The junction had 2 bases not matched to a gene; V was cut back by 3 bases and J by 3 bases. The CDR3 has 13 amino acids. CDR3 protein: CASSFGRFYEQYF. The CDR3 DNA reads TGTGCCAGCAGTTTCGGGAGGTTCTACGAGCAGTACTTC.

V and J are TRBV29-1 and TRBJ2-2; D unresolved. V was clipped by 6 bases and J by 3 bases, with 11 bases between them. CDR1 and CDR2 (germline): SQVTM, ANQGSEA. This CDR3 spans 13 amino acids. The CDR3 region has the DNA TGCAGCGTAAGAGTCTCTGACACCGGGGAGCTGTTTTTT. It translates to CSVRVSDTGELFF.

The chain joins TRBV28 to TRBJ1-5; D is possibly TRBD1 (5 bases). This CDR3 comprises 17 residues. V was shortened by 5 bases and J by 0 bases, with 17 bases between the two germline ends. In germline, CDR1 is MDHEN, CDR2 SYDVKM. The CDR3 coding sequence is TGTGCCAGCAGTACTACGACAGCCCCATATAGCAATCAGCCCCAGCATTTT. Protein product: CASSTTTAPYSNQPQHF. The variable domain in full, with the rest retrieved from reference TRBV28 and TRBJ1-5, is DVKVTQSSRYLVKRTGEKVFLECVQDMDHENMFWYRQDPGLGLRLIYFSYDVKMKEKGDIPEGYSVSREKKERFSLILESASTNQTSMYLCASSTTTAPYSNQPQHFGDGTRLSIL.

This clone was counted a few times. The J gene is TRBJ2-7, the V gene TRBV30, with D uncertain. V gave up 1 base and J gave up 1 base, with 5 bases separating them. Per germline, CDR1 GTSNPN and CDR2 SVGIG (reference sequence). This CDR3 comprises 12 residues. CDR3 DNA sequence: TGTGCCTGGAGTGGGTTTTCCTACGAGCAGTACTTC. Its translation is CAWSGFSYEQYF.

The CDR3 sequence: CSIGTSGRYEQYF. Written as DNA, the CDR3 is TGCAGCATAGGGACTAGCGGGAGATACGAGCAGTACTTC. This chain links TRBV29-1 with TRBJ2-7, with 14 bases that match TRBD2. The V segment lost 8 bases and the J segment 4 bases; nucleotides outside the gene matches: 4. Germline V gene sequence: CDR1 SQVTM, CDR2 ANQGSEA. This CDR3 has 13 amino acids.

The chain couples TRBV19 to TRBJ1-6, with a tentative D call TRBD1 (5 bases). The CDR3 runs 19 residues. CDR1 is LNHDA, CDR2 SQIVND, per germline (reference sequence). The germline V and J ends were trimmed by 7 bases and 7 bases, with 29 bases remaining between them. The CDR3 DNA reads as TGTGCCAGTAAGATTCGGGGGAGCAACCGGGCCGCCAGCAATTCACCCCTCCACTTT. Its translation: CASKIRGSNRAASNSPLHF.

The sample holds one count of this clone. The rearrangement uses TRBV6-5 and TRBJ2-1, with 9 bases fitting TRBD2. CDR1 MNHEY and CDR2 SVGAGI come from the germline V gene. This CDR3 comprises 16 residues. J gave up 0 bases and V 2 bases, and 2 bases lay outside the gene matches. The CDR3 DNA reads as TGTGCCAGCAGTTACCTTAGCGGGAGCTCCTACAATGAGCAGTTCTTC. Its protein is CASSYLSGSSYNEQFF.

This chain joins TRBV7-2 and TRBJ2-6; D is ambiguous. Trimming removed 2 bases at V and 0 bases at J, with 2 bases between. Germline CDR1 SGHTA, CDR2 FQGNSA. The CDR3 covers 14 residues. The CDR3 loop reads CASSLISGANVLTF. The CDR3 nucleotides read TGTGCCAGCAGCTTAATCTCTGGGGCCAACGTCCTGACTTTC.

The chain has TRBV28 and TRBJ2-4; D may match TRBD1 or TRBD2 (6 bases each). V was pared by 6 bases and J by 7 bases, with 22 bases between. Per the germline V gene, CDR1 is MDHEN and CDR2 is SYDVKM. The CDR3 consists of 16 residues. The CDR3 DNA reads TGTGCCAGCAGCGCCCCTGTAGCGAGAGGGGGGAACATTCAGTACTTC. The encoded protein is CASSAPVARGGNIQYF.

This chain connects TRBV7-9 to TRBJ2-2; the D call may be TRBD1 or TRBD2 (5 bases each). Germline CDR1 reads SEHNR; CDR2 reads FQNEAQ (reference sequence). The length of the CDR3 is 16 residues. V was shortened by 5 bases and J by 1 base, with 14 bases between the two germline ends. The CDR3 loop reads CASSDTGTGNTGELFF. CDR3 coding DNA: TGTGCCAGCAGCGACACCGGGACGGGGAACACCGGGGAGCTGTTTTTT.

This rearrangement joins TRBV5-8 to TRBJ2-7, with D possibly being TRBD1 (6 bases). V shed 3 bases and J shed 2 bases, with 15 bases lying between them. The CDR3 is 15 amino acids. Germline-derived CDR1 and CDR2 are SGHTS and YDEGEE. The CDR3 bases are TGTGCCAGCAGCTCCTCGGACAGTCTAACCTACGAGCAGTACTTC. Translated, it gives CASSSSDSLTYEQYF.

This rearrangement joins TRBV5-1 to TRBJ1-4; D not certain. Germline values: CDR1 SGHRS, CDR2 YFSETQ. Deletions cut 0 bases from V and 0 bases from J, with 3 bases between. This CDR3 region has 14 residues. The CDR3 region is CASSLAATNEKLFF. DNA for the CDR3: TGCGCCAGCAGCTTGGCGGCAACTAATGAAAAACTGTTTTTT.

V is TRBV10-3 and J is TRBJ2-3, with no clear D. The germline V and J ends were trimmed by 0 bases and 1 base, with 5 bases remaining between them. Germline CDR1 is ENHRY and CDR2 is SYGVKD. This CDR3 is 14 amino acids long. The CDR3 DNA is TGTGCCATCAGTGAGTCGGCCCGCACAGATACGCAGTATTTT. Translating it yields CAISESARTDTQYF.

The gene calls are TRBV7-9 and TRBJ2-7; 8 positions agree with TRBD2. The CDR3 covers 17 residues. Per the germline V gene, CDR1 is SEHNR and CDR2 is FQNEAQ (reference sequence). With V trimmed by 0 bases and J by 4 bases, 11 bases remained unmatched. CDR3 protein: CASSLAVIQREIYEQYF. Here the CDR3 DNA reads TGTGCCAGCAGCTTAGCGGTGATTCAGCGGGAGATATACGAGCAGTACTTC.

This chain joins TRBV9 and TRBJ1-4; D perhaps matches TRBD1 (5 bases). V was cut by 3 bases and J by 0 bases, with 12 bases left in between. The germline gives CDR1 SGDLS, CDR2 YYNGEE. The CDR3 has 16 residues. Here the CDR3 reads CASSELQDSTNEKLFF. The CDR3 bases are TGTGCCAGCAGCGAGTTACAGGACTCAACTAATGAAAAACTGTTTTTT.

This clone occurred once. The chain couples TRBV27 to TRBJ2-1; TRBD2 is a possible D gene (7 bases). Germline values: CDR1 MNHEY, CDR2 SMNVEV (reference sequence). This CDR3 spans 14 amino acids. Deletions cut 8 bases from V and 3 bases from J, with 14 bases between. The CDR3 reads CASRYREGYNEQFF. CDR3 coding DNA: TGTGCCAGCCGCTACAGGGAGGGCTACAATGAGCAGTTCTTC.

The V and J genes are TRBV5-6 and TRBJ2-7; TRBD1 might be the D (7 bases). The CDR3 covers 14 residues. Trimming shortened V by 4 bases and J by 1 base, and 12 bases separated the two germline ends. Germline lookup yields CDR1 SGHDT and CDR2 YYEEEE. CDR3 loop: CASSATGRSYEQYF. The DNA of the CDR3 is TGTGCCAGCAGCGCGACAGGGAGGTCCTACGAGCAGTACTTC.

This clone was counted once. The chain joins TRBV11-2 to TRBJ2-1, with D maybe TRBD2 (6 bases). This CDR3 comprises 15 residues. CDR1 is SGHAT, CDR2 FQNNGV, per germline. V was cut by 3 bases and J by 1 base, with 10 bases left in between. The CDR3 sequence: CASSFSSGSYNEQFF. CDR3 bases: TGTGCCAGCAGCTTTAGTAGCGGTTCCTACAATGAGCAGTTCTTC.

V usage is TRBV27 and J usage is TRBJ1-2, with D hard to call. V was shortened by 4 bases and J by 7 bases, with 13 bases between the two germline ends. The CDR3 runs 13 residues. Germline lookup yields CDR1 MNHEY and CDR2 SMNVEV (reference sequence). In DNA form, the CDR3 reads TGTGCCAGCAGTTCCCTGGGTAGCTCTGGCTACACCTTC. Translating it yields CASSSLGSSGYTF.

This chain uses TRBV5-1 with TRBJ2-7; D possibly corresponds to TRBD1 (6 bases). Trimming took 0 bases from V and 5 from J, leaving 12 bases between them. The CDR3 consists of 14 residues. Germline V gene lookup returns CDR1 SGHRS and CDR2 YFSETQ. CDR3 loop: CASSLDPQGNEQYF. CDR3 nucleotides: TGCGCCAGCAGCTTGGACCCTCAGGGGAACGAGCAGTACTTC.

The sample holds one count of this clone. The chain uses TRBV7-9 and TRBJ1-4; possible D gene TRBD1, 5 bases. The CDR3 is 15 amino acids. V lost 5 bases, J lost 5 bases, and 15 bases lay in between. CDR1 and CDR2 (germline): SEHNR, FQNEAQ (reference sequence). The CDR3 reads CASSPGGGTNEKLFF. The CDR3, as DNA: TGTGCCAGCAGCCCGGGTGGGGGAACCAATGAAAAACTGTTTTTT.

The chain has TRBV7-9 and TRBJ2-3; the D gene is possibly TRBD2 (6 bases). Germline CDR1 SEHNR, CDR2 FQNEAQ (reference sequence). The CDR3 has 13 residues. Trimming removed 2 bases at V and 4 bases at J, with 7 bases between. CDR3 amino acids: CASSLTGADTQYF. CDR3 DNA: TGTGCCAGCAGCTTAACGGGGGCAGATACGCAGTATTTT.